This T cell receptor beta chain comes out of a study of OX40 agonist ivuxolimab in advanced cancers. Notes on the study in general: The CD4+ and CD8+ T cells in the blood had expanded clonally by week 6 at 0.1 to 3.0 mg/kg.

Concerning this clone itself: The antigen is undetermined.

The table came from immunoSEQ multiplex PCR; TCRdb's copy has only in-frame clones and leaves some out. The top ten clones hold 0.38% of a sample with around 68,000 clones, roughly 84% of them seen once. The V gene end was trimmed by 10 bases and the J gene end by 2 bases; junction bases not matched to a gene: 8. Germline lookup yields CDR1 MNHNS and CDR2 SASEGT. The CDR3 has 15 residues. V is TRBV6-1 and J is TRBJ1-5; 10 bases agree with TRBD1. This TCR derives from an adult with an advanced solid tumor such as melanoma, head and neck, liver or kidney cancer. Source: CD4+ or CD8+ T cells sorted from blood, taken in a trial of the OX40 agonist ivuxolimab. This chain's CDR3 is CATSTGTGGNQPQHF. DNA for the CDR3: TGTGCCACATCTACCGGGACAGGGGGCAATCAGCCCCAGCATTTT.